One and the same sample provided the 28 T cell receptor beta chains below, sequenced in a study of cytomegalovirus exposure and HLA in healthy donors. The PCR was carried out with 60 Vbeta primers and 13 Jbeta primers. Clones were read by immunoSEQ multiplex PCR, and TCRdb kept only the in-frame ones, dropping some. The table lists roughly 200,000 clones, roughly 84% of them singletons. Sequencing was done on a sample of PBMCs. These receptors were taken from a boy between 2 and 10 years old in good health and CMV-seronegative.

V and J are TRBV29-1 and TRBJ2-3; possibly TRBD1 for D (7 bases). CDR1 is SQVTM and CDR2 is ANQGSEA in the germline V gene. CDR3 length: 14 amino acids. The V and J ends lost 5 bases and 4 bases respectively, with 16 bases between them. CDR3 in DNA: TGCAGCGTTATCGCCCAGGGGGGCTCAGATACGCAGTATTTT. Its protein is CSVIAQGGSDTQYF.

The chain recombines TRBV9 with TRBJ2-7; 8 bases match TRBD2. This CDR3 has 14 residues. After removal of 0 bases from V and 4 bases from J, the junction contained 3 bases not matched to a gene. CDR1 and CDR2 (germline): SGDLS, YYNGEE. In DNA, the CDR3 is TGTGCCAGCAGCGTAGCGGGGGGGGAGTACGAGCAGTACTTC. It translates to CASSVAGGEYEQYF.

The chain employs TRBV27 and TRBJ2-5; perhaps TRBD2 as D (6 bases). The assigned J gene may be wrong: the sequence end matches TRBJ2-7 better. In germline, CDR1 is MNHEY, CDR2 SMNVEV (reference sequence). This CDR3 spans 18 amino acids. Written as DNA, the CDR3 is TGTGCCAGCACCCCCCCCGGGACTTTAAATTCCCTCTCCTACGAGCAGTACTTC. Protein sequence: CASTPPGTLNSLSYEQYF.

The rearrangement links TRBV19 to TRBJ1-4; 8 bases are shared with TRBD1. Germline lookup yields CDR1 LNHDA and CDR2 SQIVND (reference sequence). V trimming: 3 bases; J trimming: 4 bases; junction bases outside the gene matches: 4. The CDR3 totals 15 residues. The CDR3: CASSIGQGRNEKLFF. For the CDR3, the DNA is TGTGCCAGTAGTATCGGACAGGGCCGTAATGAAAAACTGTTTTTT. The variable domain in full, completed from reference TRBV19 and TRBJ1-4, reads DGGITQSPKYLFRKEGQNVTLSCEQNLNHDAMYWYRQDPGQGLRLIYYSQIVNDFQKGDIAEGYSVSREKKESFPLTVTSAQKNPTAFYLCASSIGQGRNEKLFFGSGTQLSVL.

The gene calls are TRBV27 and TRBJ2-1; 9 nucleotides agree with TRBD2. With V trimmed by 6 bases and J by 10 bases, 10 bases remained unmatched. Germline loops: CDR1 MNHEY, CDR2 SMNVEV (reference sequence). The CDR3 covers 14 residues. The CDR3: CASRSGLAPDEQFF. The CDR3 region has the DNA TGTGCCAGCAGGTCGGGACTAGCCCCCGACGAGCAGTTCTTC.

The chain combines TRBV6-5 with TRBJ1-2; 10 bases agree with TRBD1. The CDR3 has 15 residues. J gave up 6 bases and V 6 bases, and 10 bases lay outside the gene matches. CDR1 is MNHEY and CDR2 is SVGAGI in the germline V gene. CDR3 bases: TGTGCCAGCAGACTCGCCGAGACAGGGGGCGATGGCTACACCTTC. Its protein is CASRLAETGGDGYTF.

CDR3 bases: TGTGCCAGCAGGCCCCGGGGTGAGGAGACCCAGTACTTC. It encodes CASRPRGEETQYF. The gene calls are TRBV25-1 and TRBJ2-5, with D maybe TRBD2 (5 bases). The CDR3 spans 13 residues. Between the trimmed V and J ends, which lost 6 bases and 5 bases, there was a span of 13 bases. CDR1 MGHDK and CDR2 SYGVNS come from the germline V gene.

This chain connects TRBV27 to TRBJ2-7; 10 bases agree with TRBD1. The CDR3 length is 14 residues. The V and J ends lost 5 bases and 3 bases, in that order; junction bases with no gene match: 4. CDR1 is MNHEY, CDR2 SMNVEV, per germline (reference sequence). The CDR3 bases are TGTGCCAGCAGTGACAGGGGGCCCCACTACGAGCAGTACTTC. Translating gives CASSDRGPHYEQYF.

The chain is built from TRBV6-5 and TRBJ2-7, with 8 bases lining up with TRBD2. The junction had 8 bases not matched to a gene; V was cut back by 7 bases and J by 3 bases. Germline CDR1 MNHEY, CDR2 SVGAGI. This CDR3 region has 14 residues. CDR3 in amino acids: CASKNFSGNYEQYF. CDR3 in DNA: TGTGCCAGCAAAAACTTTAGCGGGAACTACGAGCAGTACTTC.

This chain connects TRBV4-1 to TRBJ1-2; TRBD1 agrees at 10 bases. The CDR3 consists of 16 residues. CDR1 is MGHRA and CDR2 is YSYEKL in the germline V gene. The ends lost 2 bases at V and 3 bases at J; junction bases unmatched: 6. CDR3 sequence reads: CASSQIPGQGYYGYTF. The DNA of the CDR3 is TGCGCCAGCAGCCAAATACCGGGACAGGGGTACTATGGCTACACCTTC.

This clone was seen a single time. CDR3 bases: TGTGCCAGTAGTATAGAGACAGGGGCTACATACACCTTC. It is translated as CASSIETGATYTF. This sequence joins TRBV19 and TRBJ1-2; 8 bases align to TRBD1. The CDR3 consists of 13 residues. The V gene end was trimmed by 0 bases and the J gene end by 11 bases; junction bases not matched to a gene: 5. Looked up from germline, CDR1 is LNHDA and CDR2 is SQIVND (reference sequence).

The chain joins TRBV6-5 to TRBJ1-1; D gene ambiguous. Germline V gene data show CDR1 as MNHEY and CDR2 as SVGAGI. Trimming removed 7 bases at V and 1 base at J, with 13 bases between. The CDR3 extends over 14 amino acids. CDR3: CASIVWEANTEAFF. The CDR3 DNA is TGTGCCAGCATAGTCTGGGAGGCGAACACTGAAGCTTTCTTT.

This sequence joins TRBV5-4 and TRBJ2-7, with 7 nucleotides matching TRBD1. Germline-derived CDR1 and CDR2 are SGHNT and YYREEE (reference sequence). After removal of 3 bases from V and 1 base from J, the junction contained 4 bases not matched to a gene. CDR3 length: 14 amino acids. The CDR3 region is CASSSGQSSYEQYF. For the CDR3, the DNA is TGTGCCAGCAGCTCGGGACAGAGTTCCTACGAGCAGTACTTC.

This sequence joins TRBV6-5 and TRBJ2-5, with 12 bases fitting TRBD2. The J call may be incorrect, as the DNA end agrees better with TRBJ2-7. The CDR3 is made up of 14 amino acids. Germline assignment: CDR1 MNHEY and CDR2 SVGAGI. The CDR3 DNA sequence: TGTGCCAGCAGTCCTCTAGCGGGAGGGTACGAGCAGTACTTC. Protein: CASSPLAGGYEQYF.

This clone occurred once. The chain has TRBV5-4 and TRBJ2-7; 14 nucleotides match TRBD2. The germline CDR1 and CDR2 sequences are SGHNT and YYREEE (reference sequence). Germline trimming cut 6 bases from V and 5 bases from J; bases unmatched to any gene: 4. This CDR3 has 14 residues. CDR3 sequence (DNA): TGTGCCAGCACCTCGGGACTAGCGGGGGACGAGCAGTACTTC. This codes for CASTSGLAGDEQYF. Together with reference TRBV5-4 and TRBJ2-7, the CDR3 gives the full variable domain: ETGVTQSPTHLIKTRGQQVTLRCSSQSGHNTVSWYQQALGQGPQFIFQYYREEENGRGNFPPRFSGLQFPNYSSELNVNALELDDSALYLCASTSGLAGDEQYFGPGTRLTVT.

The chain combines TRBV4-1 with TRBJ2-1; 7 nucleotides match TRBD2. The CDR3 contains 16 residues. CDR1 is MGHRA and CDR2 is YSYEKL in the germline V gene. V lost 0 bases and J lost 8; bases outside the gene matches: 10. CDR3 loop: CASSQEGHGRSYEQFF. The CDR3 region has the DNA TGCGCCAGCAGCCAAGAGGGCCACGGGAGGAGCTATGAGCAGTTCTTC.

The rearrangement uses TRBV6-5 and TRBJ1-2, with unresolved D. V lost 0 bases and J lost 8, with 10 bases in between. This CDR3 contains 13 residues. The V gene's germline CDR1 is MNHEY and CDR2 SVGAGI. CDR3 sequence reads: CASSYSGGKGYTF. The DNA of the CDR3 is TGTGCCAGCAGTTACTCGGGCGGGAAAGGCTACACCTTC.

This clone has only a few counts. The genes are TRBV2 and TRBJ1-1, with TRBD1 identical over 8 bases. The CDR3 is 13 residues long. Germline V gene data show CDR1 as SNHLY and CDR2 as FYNNEI. The V segment lost 5 bases and the J segment 6 bases; nucleotides outside the gene matches: 5. The CDR3, as DNA: TGTGCCAGCAGTATTGACAGGGGAGCTGAAGCTTTCTTT. Amino acid sequence: CASSIDRGAEAFF.

The chain uses TRBV7-9 and TRBJ1-4; the match to TRBD1 covers 7 bases. This CDR3 comprises 14 residues. V lost 4 bases to trimming and J lost 8 bases; unmatched junction nucleotides: 7. Germline CDR1 and CDR2: SEHNR and FQNEAQ (reference sequence). The CDR3 nucleotides are TGTGCCAGCAGCTCCGACAGGGCTGTAGAAAAACTGTTTTTT. The encoded protein is CASSSDRAVEKLFF. Together with reference TRBV7-9 and TRBJ1-4, the CDR3 gives the full variable domain: DTGVSQNPRHKITKRGQNVTFRCDPISEHNRLYWYRQTLGQGPEFLTYFQNEAQLEKSRLLSDRFSAERPKGSFSTLEIQRTEQGDSAMYLCASSSDRAVEKLFFGSGTQLSVL.

This clone has a single count. The chain combines TRBV27 with TRBJ1-2, with D possibly matching TRBD1 (5 bases). The V gene lost 6 bases and the J gene lost 3 bases, with 11 bases spanning the gap. Germline V lookup: CDR1 MNHEY, CDR2 SMNVEV (reference sequence). CDR3 size: 13 residues. The CDR3 DNA reads TGTGCCAGCAGAGCGGGACTTGACTATGGCTACACCTTC. Its translation: CASRAGLDYGYTF.

This clone was observed a single time. This chain connects TRBV30 to TRBJ2-3, with 8 bases identical to TRBD2. Germline lookup yields CDR1 GTSNPN and CDR2 SVGIG (reference sequence). This CDR3 is 13 amino acids long. The V and J ends lost 6 bases and 4 bases, in that order; junction bases with no gene match: 6. CDR3 residues: CACITGGADTQYF. The CDR3 region has the DNA TGTGCCTGCATCACGGGGGGGGCAGATACGCAGTATTTT.

The V gene is TRBV7-9, the J gene TRBJ1-2, with D perhaps TRBD1 (5 bases). Germline V lookup: CDR1 SEHNR, CDR2 FQNEAQ (reference sequence). V was cut by 4 bases and J by 3 bases, with 12 bases left in between. This CDR3 comprises 14 residues. The CDR3 coding sequence is TGTGCCAGCAGCTCTCCGGGGGGAGACTATGGCTACACCTTC. Protein sequence: CASSSPGGDYGYTF.

The chain uses TRBV10-3 and TRBJ2-2, with 7 bases lining up with TRBD1. The germline V gene has CDR1 ENHRY and CDR2 SYGVKD. The V segment lost 10 bases and the J segment 5 bases; nucleotides outside the gene matches: 4. The CDR3 totals 12 residues. The CDR3 DNA follows: TGTGCCACCACAGGGGAAACCGGGGAGCTGTTTTTT. It codes for CATTGETGELFF.

The V gene is TRBV7-9, the J gene TRBJ2-1; D remains unclear. V lost 4 bases and J lost 4, with 8 bases in between. The CDR3 totals 13 residues. Germline V gene lookup returns CDR1 SEHNR and CDR2 FQNEAQ (reference sequence). DNA for the CDR3: TGTGCCAGCAGCTCCTCTTCTTACAATGAGCAGTTCTTC. Protein product: CASSSSSYNEQFF.

The chain joins TRBV6-1 to TRBJ2-5; a possible D gene is TRBD1 (6 bases). The germline V gene has CDR1 MNHNS and CDR2 SASEGT. Trimming shortened V by 6 bases and J by 3 bases, and 11 bases separated the two germline ends. CDR3 size: 13 residues. CDR3: CASRQQGEETQYF. CDR3 in DNA: TGTGCCAGCAGACAACAGGGTGAAGAGACCCAGTACTTC.

CDR3 sequence reads: CATSGGSTDTQYF. The CDR3 region has the DNA TGTGCCACCAGCGGGGGTAGCACAGATACGCAGTATTTT. The chain recombines TRBV28 with TRBJ2-3; 8 nucleotides line up with TRBD2. Germline V gene lookup returns CDR1 MDHEN and CDR2 SYDVKM. The junction had 3 bases not matched to a gene; V was cut back by 10 bases and J by 0 bases. CDR3 length: 13 residues.

This rearrangement joins TRBV7-2 to TRBJ2-7, with D perhaps TRBD2 (6 bases). The germline V gene has CDR1 SGHTA and CDR2 FQGNSA. Between the trimmed V and J ends, which lost 1 base and 7 bases, there was a span of 11 bases. The CDR3 has 13 residues. CDR3 DNA sequence: TGTGCCAGCAGCTTAGGGGGACTCTTGGAGCAGTACTTC. It yields the protein CASSLGGLLEQYF.

The chain uses TRBV7-9 and TRBJ2-5; 9 bases map to TRBD2. V shed 8 bases and J 2 bases; nucleotides not matched to a gene: 15. The germline V gene encodes CDR1 SEHNR and CDR2 FQNEAQ (reference sequence). This CDR3 is built from 17 residues. The CDR3: CASGEFLAGIPQETQYF. The CDR3 nucleotides read TGTGCCAGCGGCGAATTTCTAGCGGGGATCCCTCAAGAGACCCAGTACTTC. Full variable domain (remainder filled in from reference TRBV7-9 and TRBJ2-5): DTGVSQNPRHKITKRGQNVTFRCDPISEHNRLYWYRQTLGQGPEFLTYFQNEAQLEKSRLLSDRFSAERPKGSFSTLEIQRTEQGDSAMYLCASGEFLAGIPQETQYFGPGTRLLVL.